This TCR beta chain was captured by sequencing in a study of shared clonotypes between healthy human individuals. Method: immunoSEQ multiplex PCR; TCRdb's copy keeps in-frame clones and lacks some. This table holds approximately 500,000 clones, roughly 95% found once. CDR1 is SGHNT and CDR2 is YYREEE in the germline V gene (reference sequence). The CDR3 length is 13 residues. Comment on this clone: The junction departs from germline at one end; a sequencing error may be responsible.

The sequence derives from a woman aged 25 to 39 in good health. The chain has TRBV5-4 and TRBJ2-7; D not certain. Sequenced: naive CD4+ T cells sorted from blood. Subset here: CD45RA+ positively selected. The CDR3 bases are TGTGCCAACAGCTTTCCCTACTCCTACGAGCAGTACTTC. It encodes CANSFPYSYEQYF. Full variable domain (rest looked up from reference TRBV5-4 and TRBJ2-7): ETGVTQSPTHLIKTRGQQVTLRCSSQSGHNTVSWYQQALGQGPQFIFQYYREEENGRGNFPPRFSGLQFPNYSSELNVNALELDDSALYLCANSFPYSYEQYFGPGTRLTVT.